This section outlines one T cell receptor (beta chain) sequence together with its context. Its specificity is unknown. The sample belongs to a study of yellow fever vaccine responses in identical twins. Study-level points and caveats: Reportedly, twins' vaccine T cell responses looked partly convergent and partly personalized.

Trimming removed 3 bases at V and 0 bases at J, with 12 bases between. The CDR3 has 15 residues. The germline V gene has CDR1 DFQATT and CDR2 SNEGSKA (reference sequence). TCRdb called the RT-PCR reads again in MiXCR, with one record for every CDR3 protein. The table has approximately 5,000 distinct CDR3 sequences, less than 85% seen once. This specimen consisted of T cells from blood (PBMCs), unsorted or a sorted subset (not recorded which), obtained before or after yellow fever vaccination (not recorded which). V is TRBV20-1 and J is TRBJ2-1; D gene uncertain. This receptor was obtained from a young woman who received the yellow fever vaccine. This CDR3 is CSARDGRSSYNEQFF. The CDR3 DNA reads as TGCAGTGCTAGGGACGGAAGAAGCTCCTACAATGAGCAGTTCTTC.